The present T cell receptor beta chain was sequenced within a study of CD8 T cells in Susac syndrome. RNA, at about 0.5 to 1 ug, was reverse transcribed with random hexamers. TCRdb passed the immunoSEQ multiplex PCR reads through MiXCR, listing each CDR3 protein once. The sample lists 300,000 or so distinct CDR3 sequences; roughly nine tenths were seen once. The germline gives CDR1 SGHDN, CDR2 FVKESK. The V end lost 3 bases, the J end lost 8 bases, and 19 bases lay between the germline ends. The CDR3 covers 15 residues. This TCR derives from a human donor with multiple sclerosis. Material for sequencing was CD4+ T cells from PBMCs. The chain couples TRBV14 to TRBJ1-2, with D tentatively TRBD1 (5 bases). The CDR3 bases are TGTGCCAGCAGCCACCCGGGACCCCTAGGTAGGGGCTACACCTTC. Protein: CASSHPGPLGRGYTF.